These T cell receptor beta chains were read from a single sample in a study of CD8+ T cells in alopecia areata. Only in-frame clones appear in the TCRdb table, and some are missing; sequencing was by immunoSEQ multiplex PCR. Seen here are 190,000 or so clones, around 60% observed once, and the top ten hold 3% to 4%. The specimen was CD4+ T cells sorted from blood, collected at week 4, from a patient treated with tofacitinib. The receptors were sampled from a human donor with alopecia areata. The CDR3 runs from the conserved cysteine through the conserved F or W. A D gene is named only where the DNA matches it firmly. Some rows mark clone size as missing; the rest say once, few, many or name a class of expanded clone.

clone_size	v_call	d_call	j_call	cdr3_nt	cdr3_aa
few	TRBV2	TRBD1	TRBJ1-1	TGTGCCAGCAACAAGGACAGGGACACTGAAGCTTTCTTT	CASNKDRDTEAFF
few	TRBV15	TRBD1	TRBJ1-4	TGTGCCACCAGCAGAGATGGTAGGCGGGACAGGGTTTCTTTT	CATSRDGRRDRVSF
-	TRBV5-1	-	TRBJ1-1	TGCGCCAGCAGCTTTTACCGGGATCAGGGCTCTGAAGCTTTCTTT	CASSFYRDQGSEAFF
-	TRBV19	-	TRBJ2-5	TGTGCCAGTAGTATGATGGTCGGGGCAGGAGAGACCCAGTACTTC	CASSMMVGAGETQYF
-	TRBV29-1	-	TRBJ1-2	TGCAGCGGGGGGGATGGCTACACCTTC	CSGGDGYTF
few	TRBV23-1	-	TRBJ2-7	TGCGCCAGCACCCCATGGAGGGAGCAGTACTTC	CASTPWREQYF
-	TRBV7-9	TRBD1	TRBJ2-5	TGTGCCAGCAGCTCGGTTATCGGCAGGGGGCCGGAGACCCAGTACTTC	CASSSVIGRGPETQYF
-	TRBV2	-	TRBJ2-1	TGTGCCAGCACTCTAAGGGGGGCCTCCTACAATGAGCAGTTCTTC	CASTLRGASYNEQFF
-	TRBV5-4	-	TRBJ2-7	TGTGCCAGCAGCTTGGCGGGGGACAGATTTACCTACGAGCAGTACTTC	CASSLAGDRFTYEQYF
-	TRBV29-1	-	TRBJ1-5	TGCAGCGTTGAAGAAACGGACTTTGGGGGGCCCCAGCATTTT	CSVEETDFGGPQHF
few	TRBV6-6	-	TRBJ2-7	TGTGCCAGCAGAGGATCCGAGCAGTACTTC	CASRGSEQYF
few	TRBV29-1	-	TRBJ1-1	TGCAGCGCACGGGGGCGGTTCACTGAAGCTTTCTTT	CSARGRFTEAFF
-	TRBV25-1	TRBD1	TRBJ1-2	TGTGCCAGCAGTGACTCCGGGACAGGGCTTTCTAACTATGGCTACACCTTC	CASSDSGTGLSNYGYTF
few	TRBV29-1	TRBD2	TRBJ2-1	TGCAGCGTTGGTAGACGAGCGGGGGGCGACAATGAGCAGTTCTTC	CSVGRRAGGDNEQFF
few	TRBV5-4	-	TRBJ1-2	TGTGCCAGCAGCTTAATCGTCCCGGACGATGGCTACACCTTC	CASSLIVPDDGYTF
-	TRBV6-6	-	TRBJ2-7	TGTGCCACAACCCCGGGACTCGAGAGCTCCTACGAGCAGTACTTC	CATTPGLESSYEQYF
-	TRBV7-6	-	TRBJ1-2	TGTGCCAGCAGCACCGGACATCCTAACTATGGCTACACCTTC	CASSTGHPNYGYTF
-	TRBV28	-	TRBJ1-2	TGTGCCAGCAGTTTATTTTATTTGGGTACCGGGACCTCTAACTATGGCTACACCTTC	CASSLFYLGTGTSNYGYTF
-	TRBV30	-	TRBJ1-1	TGTGCGGGGCAGATGAACACTGAAGCTTTCTTT	CAGQMNTEAFF
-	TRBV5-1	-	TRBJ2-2	TGCGCCAGCAGCTTGGTGGGGGCGCAGAACACCGGGGAGCTGTTTTTT	CASSLVGAQNTGELFF
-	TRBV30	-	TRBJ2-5	TGTGCCTGGAGTGTAGTCGAGCTAGGGGAGACCCAGTACTTC	CAWSVVELGETQYF
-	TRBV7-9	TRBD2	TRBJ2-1	TGTGCCAGCAGCCCACCGTTTAGGGCGGGGGGCATCTACAATGAGCAGTTCTTC	CASSPPFRAGGIYNEQFF
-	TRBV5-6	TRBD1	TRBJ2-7	TGTGCCAGCAGCCCGGGGACAGGTGACTCCTACGAGCAGTACTTC	CASSPGTGDSYEQYF
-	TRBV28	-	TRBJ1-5	TGTGCCAGCAGTTTGGATCAGCCCCAGCATTTT	CASSLDQPQHF
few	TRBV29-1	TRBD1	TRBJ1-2	TGCAGCGCACCCGACAGGGCCAACTATGGCTACACCTTC	CSAPDRANYGYTF
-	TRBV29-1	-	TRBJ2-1	TGCAGCGCCATAAGACAGGTCGGGTACAATGAGCAGTTCTTC	CSAIRQVGYNEQFF